This TCR beta chain comes out of a study of T cell responses to AZD1222 COVID-19 vaccine. V lost 6 bases, J lost 7 bases, and 5 bases stayed unmatched. The CDR3 runs 14 residues. Germline V gene sequence: CDR1 MNHEY, CDR2 SVGAGI. Profiling relied on immunoSEQ multiplex PCR, and the TCRdb table lists in-frame clones only, not all of them. The table lists over 50,000 clones, 80% to 90% of them singletons, with roughly 14% in the top ten. The J gene is TRBJ1-4, the V gene TRBV6-5; the match to TRBD1 covers 10 bases. The input for sequencing was peripheral blood, taken on day 0 of AZD1222 vaccination. This TCR derives from an adult in good health. The CDR3 sequence is CASSGTGVREKLFF. CDR3 coding DNA: TGTGCCAGCAGCGGGACAGGGGTTCGTGAAAAACTGTTTTTT.